This paragraph reports one TCR beta chain. Its antigen specificity is not known. Per-base quality was not reported, and no clone a single base away is much larger than it. From its cysteine to its phenylalanine, the CDR3 spans 11 amino acids. Just the 33-base CDR3 DNA is kept, in frame starting at base 1. In the germline V gene, CDR1 corresponds to SGHAT and CDR2 to FQNNGV. The V and J ends are trimmed by 5 bases and 4 bases, leaving 3 bases between them. The trial excluded patients who had a history of autoimmune disease or were on systemic immunosuppression. Peripheral blood for TCR sequencing was collected from all dose cohorts at baseline, on cycle 4 day 1, and on cycle 7 day 1. Samples came from an open-label, multicenter, first-in-human phase I dose-escalation trial of ivuxolimab. The trial enrolled adults with locally advanced or metastatic head and neck squamous cell, hepatocellular, melanoma or renal cell carcinoma. Before TCR sequencing, CD4+ and CD8+ T cells were separately sorted from peripheral blood.

To sequence the TCRbeta CDR3 region, genomic DNA was isolated from the sorted cells. The immunoSEQ Assay was used for sequencing of TCRbeta CDR3 regions. In its TCRdb copy, this immuneACCESS table keeps in-frame sequences only and misses some clones. Where compared with another copy, unresolved V genes explain less than half of these, and the others have no known cause. Recorded for this sample are more than 30,000 clones; about 81% of them occurred a single time. The ten top clones hold 22% of the sample. The record originates from a study of OX40 agonist ivuxolimab in advanced cancers. At the level of the whole study: Ivuxolimab was an agonistic, fully human IgG2 monoclonal antibody directed against OX40 (CD134), a costimulatory receptor. In the dose-escalation cohort, over 65% of patients were male, and the mean age was around 60 years, with a range of roughly 20 to 80. Partial responses occurred in three dose-escalation patients, of whom one had hepatocellular carcinoma and two had cutaneous melanoma. The paper covers the monotherapy dose-escalation part of the phase I ivuxolimab trial, which included N ≈ 57 patients. Patients were allowed to have had prior anti-PD-1, anti-PD-L1 or anti-CTLA-4 therapy, and around 41% of the dose-escalation patients had previously received checkpoint inhibitors. Peripheral TCRbeta sequencing was intended to test whether TCR sequence diversity was altered and clonal T-cell expansion was caused by ivuxolimab. Intravenous ivuxolimab was administered to patients every 2 weeks at six dose levels: 0.01, 0.1, 0.3, 1.5, 3 and 10 mg/kg. Of the approximately 53 patients in dose escalation, 19 had hepatocellular carcinoma, around 15 had melanoma, 9 had renal cell carcinoma and 9 had head and neck cancer.

The investigation overall reported the following: The antigen specificity of the peripheral T cells that underwent clonal expansion was not determined. Low levels of normalized T-cell clonal expansion were also seen in some nonresponding patients. Clonal expansion of both CD4+ and CD8+ blood T cells was observed from baseline to week 6 at doses 0.1 to 3.0 mg/kg. On average, CD8+ T cells showed more expanded clones than CD4+ T cells after ivuxolimab. In partial responders in the 0.1-3.0 mg/kg groups, normalized peripheral clonal expansion was found to be among the lowest, especially among CD8+ T cells.

Recombination joined TRBV11-2 with TRBJ2-1, with the D segment identity uncertain. The receptor's source is an adult with an advanced solid tumor such as melanoma, head and neck, liver or kidney cancer. The sequencing here drew on CD4+ or CD8+ T cells sorted from blood, taken in a trial of the OX40 agonist ivuxolimab. The nucleotides are TGTGCCAGCAGCAAATACAATGAGCAGTTCTTC. Its amino acids are CASSKYNEQFF.